This record concerns one T cell receptor (beta chain) sequence. No antigen is known for it. This specimen comes from a study of blood T cells in healthy people across ages. Total RNA extracted from each sample amounted to at least 5.5 micrograms. CDR1 is LNHNV and CDR2 is YYDKDF in the germline V gene (reference sequence). The CDR3 totals 12 residues. Between the trimmed V and J ends, which lost 0 bases and 12 bases, there was a span of 8 bases. Study results and limitations: Investigators treated diversity estimates from one million T cells as underestimates. Strongly correlated with naive T cell percentage was TCR beta diversity. A greater number of naive CD4+ cells and higher diversity distinguished long-lived donors from aged donors.

It was with a sample-barcoded 5' primer and a J-beta primer mix that a second PCR of about 6 to 12 cycles was run. TCRdb reprocessed the 5' RACE reads with MiXCR, giving one entry per CDR3 protein. The table records roughly 500,000 distinct CDR3 sequences, 27% of them present only once. This sequence originates from a woman in her sixties or seventies in good health. The chain uses TRBV15 and TRBJ1-4, with D uncertain. Sequencing was performed on blood. CDR3 sequence (DNA): TGTGCCACCAGCAGAGATGGTGAGGAACTGTTTTTT. Translation: CATSRDGEELFF. The full variable domain, in which reference TRBV15 and TRBJ1-4 provide the parts outside the CDR3, is DAMVIQNPRYQVTQFGKPVTLSCSQTLNHNVMYWYQQKSSQAPKLLFHYYDKDFNNEADTPDNFQSRRPNTSFCFLDIRSPGLGDTAMYLCATSRDGEELFFGSGTQLSVL.